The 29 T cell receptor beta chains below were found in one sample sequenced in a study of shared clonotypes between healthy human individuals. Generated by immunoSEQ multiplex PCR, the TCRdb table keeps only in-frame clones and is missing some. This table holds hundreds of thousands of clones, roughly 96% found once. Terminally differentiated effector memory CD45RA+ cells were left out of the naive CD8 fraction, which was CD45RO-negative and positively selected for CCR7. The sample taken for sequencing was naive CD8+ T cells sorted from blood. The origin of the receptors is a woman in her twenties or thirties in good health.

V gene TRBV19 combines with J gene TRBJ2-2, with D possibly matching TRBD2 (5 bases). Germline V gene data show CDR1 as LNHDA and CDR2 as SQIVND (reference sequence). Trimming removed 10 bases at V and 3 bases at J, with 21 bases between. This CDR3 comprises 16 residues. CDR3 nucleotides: TGTGCCACGAACCAGGACGGCGGCGGGTACACCGGGGAGCTGTTTTTT. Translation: CATNQDGGGYTGELFF.

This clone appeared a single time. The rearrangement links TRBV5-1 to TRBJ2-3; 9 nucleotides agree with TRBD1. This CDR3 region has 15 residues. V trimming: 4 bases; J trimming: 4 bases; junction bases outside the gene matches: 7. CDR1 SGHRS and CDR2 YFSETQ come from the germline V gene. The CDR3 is CASSAGTGLPDTQYF. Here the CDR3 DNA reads TGCGCCAGCAGCGCCGGGACAGGGCTTCCAGATACGCAGTATTTT.

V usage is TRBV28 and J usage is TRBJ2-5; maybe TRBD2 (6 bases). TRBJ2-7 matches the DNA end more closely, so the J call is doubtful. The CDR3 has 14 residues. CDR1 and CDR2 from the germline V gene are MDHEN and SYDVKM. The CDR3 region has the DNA TGTGCCAGCAGTTTTAGTAGCGGTACCTACGAGCAGTACTTC. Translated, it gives CASSFSSGTYEQYF.

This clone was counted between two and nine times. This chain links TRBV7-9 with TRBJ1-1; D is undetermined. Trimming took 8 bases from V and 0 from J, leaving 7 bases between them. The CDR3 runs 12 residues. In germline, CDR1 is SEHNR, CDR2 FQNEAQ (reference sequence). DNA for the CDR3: TGTGCCAGCGCTGGCATGAACACTGAAGCTTTCTTT. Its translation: CASAGMNTEAFF. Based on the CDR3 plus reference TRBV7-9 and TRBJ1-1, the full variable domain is DTGVSQNPRHKITKRGQNVTFRCDPISEHNRLYWYRQTLGQGPEFLTYFQNEAQLEKSRLLSDRFSAERPKGSFSTLEIQRTEQGDSAMYLCASAGMNTEAFFGQGTRLTVV.

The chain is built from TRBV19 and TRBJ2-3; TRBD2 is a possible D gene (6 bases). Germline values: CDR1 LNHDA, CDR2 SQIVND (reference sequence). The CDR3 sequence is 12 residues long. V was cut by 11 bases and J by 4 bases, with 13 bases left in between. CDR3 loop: CAGEEGPDTQYF. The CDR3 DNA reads TGTGCCGGGGAGGAGGGCCCAGATACGCAGTATTTT.

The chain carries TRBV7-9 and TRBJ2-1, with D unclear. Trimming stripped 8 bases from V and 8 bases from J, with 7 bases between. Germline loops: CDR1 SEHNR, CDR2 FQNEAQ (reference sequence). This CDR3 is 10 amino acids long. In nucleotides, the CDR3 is TGTGCCAGCGGGGTCTATGAGCAGTTCTTC. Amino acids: CASGVYEQFF. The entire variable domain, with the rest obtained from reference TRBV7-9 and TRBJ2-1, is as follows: DTGVSQNPRHKITKRGQNVTFRCDPISEHNRLYWYRQTLGQGPEFLTYFQNEAQLEKSRLLSDRFSAERPKGSFSTLEIQRTEQGDSAMYLCASGVYEQFFGPGTRLTVL.

CDR3 coding DNA: TGTGCCAGCAGTTACGAGTCTTCTTCCTACGAGCAGTACTTC. Translating gives CASSYESSSYEQYF. The rearrangement joins TRBV6-6 to TRBJ2-7; no clear D. The CDR3 extends over 14 amino acids. The germline CDR1 and CDR2 sequences are MNHNY and SVGAGI (reference sequence). Trimming took off 2 bases at V and 1 base at J, with 9 bases between the two ends.

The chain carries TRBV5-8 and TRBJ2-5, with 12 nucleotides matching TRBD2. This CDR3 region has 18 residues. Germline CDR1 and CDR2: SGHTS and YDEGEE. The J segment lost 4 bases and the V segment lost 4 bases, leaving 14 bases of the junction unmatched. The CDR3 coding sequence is TGTGCCAGCAGCCCTTATTCGCGGACTAGCGGGACACGAGAGACCCAGTACTTC. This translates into CASSPYSRTSGTRETQYF.

The CDR3 loop is CARAQGGITDTQYF. CDR3 nucleotides: TGCGCCAGGGCCCAGGGGGGTATAACAGATACGCAGTATTTT. This rearrangement joins TRBV10-2 to TRBJ2-3, with D possibly TRBD1 on 7 matching bases. Germline loops: CDR1 WSHSY, CDR2 SAAADI. V lost 9 bases and J lost 3, with 16 bases in between. The CDR3 is 14 residues long.

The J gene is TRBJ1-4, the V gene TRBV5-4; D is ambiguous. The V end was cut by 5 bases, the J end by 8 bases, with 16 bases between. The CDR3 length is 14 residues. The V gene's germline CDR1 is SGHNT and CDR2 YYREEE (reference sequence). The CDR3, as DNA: TGTGCCAGCAGTTACGGACGAAAAGGGGAAAAACTGTTTTTT. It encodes CASSYGRKGEKLFF.

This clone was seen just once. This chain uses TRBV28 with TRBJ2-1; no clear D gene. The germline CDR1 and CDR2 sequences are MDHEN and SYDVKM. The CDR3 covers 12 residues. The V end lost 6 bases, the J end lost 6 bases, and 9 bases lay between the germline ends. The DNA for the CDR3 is TGTGCCAGCAGGCCAGGTCCCAATGAGCAGTTCTTC. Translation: CASRPGPNEQFF.

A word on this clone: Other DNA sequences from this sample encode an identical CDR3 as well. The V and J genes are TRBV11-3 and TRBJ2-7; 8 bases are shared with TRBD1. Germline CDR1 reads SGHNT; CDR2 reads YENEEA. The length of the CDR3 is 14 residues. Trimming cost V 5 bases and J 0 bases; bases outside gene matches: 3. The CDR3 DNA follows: TGTGCCAGCAGCCCGGGACAGGACTCCTACGAGCAGTACTTC. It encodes CASSPGQDSYEQYF.

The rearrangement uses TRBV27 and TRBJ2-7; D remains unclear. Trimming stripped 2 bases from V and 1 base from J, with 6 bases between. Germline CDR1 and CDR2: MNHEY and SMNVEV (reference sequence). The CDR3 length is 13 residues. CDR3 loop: CASSLDASYEQYF. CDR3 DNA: TGTGCCAGCAGTTTAGACGCATCCTACGAGCAGTACTTC.

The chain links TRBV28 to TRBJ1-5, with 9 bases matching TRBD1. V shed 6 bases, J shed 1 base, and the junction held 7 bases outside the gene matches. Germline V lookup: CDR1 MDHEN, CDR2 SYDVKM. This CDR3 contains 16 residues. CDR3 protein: CASSQDRGVSNQPQHF. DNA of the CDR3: TGTGCCAGCAGCCAGGACAGGGGCGTAAGCAATCAGCCCCAGCATTTT.

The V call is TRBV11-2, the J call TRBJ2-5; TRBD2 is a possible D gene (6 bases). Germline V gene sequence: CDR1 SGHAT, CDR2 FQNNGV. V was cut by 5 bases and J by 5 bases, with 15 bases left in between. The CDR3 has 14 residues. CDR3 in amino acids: CASSPSGEWETQYF. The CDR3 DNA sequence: TGTGCCAGCAGCCCTTCGGGGGAATGGGAGACCCAGTACTTC.

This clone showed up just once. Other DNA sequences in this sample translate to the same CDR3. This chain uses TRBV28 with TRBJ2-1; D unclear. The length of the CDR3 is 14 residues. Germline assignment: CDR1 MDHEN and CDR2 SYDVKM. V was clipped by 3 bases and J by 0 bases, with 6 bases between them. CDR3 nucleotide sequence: TGTGCCAGCAGTTTCTCCTCCTCCTACAATGAGCAGTTCTTC. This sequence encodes CASSFSSSYNEQFF.

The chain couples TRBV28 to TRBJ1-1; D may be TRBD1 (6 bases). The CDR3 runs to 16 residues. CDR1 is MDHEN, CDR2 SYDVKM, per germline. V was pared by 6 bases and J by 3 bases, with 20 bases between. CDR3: CASSLLGGNMDTEAFF. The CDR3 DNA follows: TGTGCCAGCAGCCTACTGGGGGGCAATATGGACACTGAAGCTTTCTTT.

Here the CDR3 reads CASSWASGAYEQYF. CDR3 coding DNA: TGTGCCAGCAGTTGGGCTAGCGGAGCCTACGAGCAGTACTTC. The chain employs TRBV27 and TRBJ2-7; 7 bases match TRBD2. After removal of 4 bases from V and 2 bases from J, the junction contained 5 bases not matched to a gene. The V gene's germline CDR1 is MNHEY and CDR2 SMNVEV (reference sequence). This CDR3 spans 14 amino acids.

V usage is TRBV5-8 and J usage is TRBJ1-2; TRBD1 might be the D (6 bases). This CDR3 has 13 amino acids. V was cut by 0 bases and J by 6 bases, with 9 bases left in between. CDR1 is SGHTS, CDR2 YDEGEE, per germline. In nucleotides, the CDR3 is TGTGCCAGCAGCTTGGGGACAGCCCATGGCTACACCTTC. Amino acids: CASSLGTAHGYTF. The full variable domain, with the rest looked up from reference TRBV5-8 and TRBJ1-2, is EAGVTQSPTHLIKTRGQQATLRCSPISGHTSVYWYQQALGLGLQFLLWYDEGEERNRGNFPPRFSGRQFPNYSSELNVNALELEDSALYLCASSLGTAHGYTFGSGTRLTVV.

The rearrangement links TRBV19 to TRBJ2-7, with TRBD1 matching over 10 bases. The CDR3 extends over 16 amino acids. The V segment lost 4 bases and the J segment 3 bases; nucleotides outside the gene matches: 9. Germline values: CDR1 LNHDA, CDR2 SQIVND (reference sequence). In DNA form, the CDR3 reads TGTGCCAGTAGTACCTTAGCCGGGACAGGGGTCTACGAGCAGTACTTC. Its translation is CASSTLAGTGVYEQYF.

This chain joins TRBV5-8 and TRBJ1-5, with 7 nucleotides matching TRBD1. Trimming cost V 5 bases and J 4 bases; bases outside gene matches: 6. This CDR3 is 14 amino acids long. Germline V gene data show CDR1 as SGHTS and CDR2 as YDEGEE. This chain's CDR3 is CASRLQGKNQPQHF. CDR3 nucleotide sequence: TGTGCCAGCAGGTTACAGGGGAAAAATCAGCCCCAGCATTTT.

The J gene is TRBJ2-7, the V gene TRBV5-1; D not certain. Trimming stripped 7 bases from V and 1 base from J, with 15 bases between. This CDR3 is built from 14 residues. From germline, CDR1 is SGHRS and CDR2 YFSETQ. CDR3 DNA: TGCGCCAGCGCCCAGTATCTTTTTTCCTACGAGCAGTACTTC. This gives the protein CASAQYLFSYEQYF.

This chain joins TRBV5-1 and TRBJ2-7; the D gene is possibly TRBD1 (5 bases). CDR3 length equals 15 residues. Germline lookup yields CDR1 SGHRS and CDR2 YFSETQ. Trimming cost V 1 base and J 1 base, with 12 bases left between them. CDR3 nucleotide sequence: TGCGCCAGCAGCTTGTTTTTCGACAGATCCTACGAGCAGTACTTC. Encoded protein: CASSLFFDRSYEQYF.

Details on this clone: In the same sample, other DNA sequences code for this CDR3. The CDR3 DNA reads as TGTGCCAGTAGTATCGGAGGGAATGGCTACACCTTC. Translated: CASSIGGNGYTF. The J gene is TRBJ1-2, the V gene TRBV19; D gene ambiguous. Trimming stripped 3 bases from V and 6 bases from J, with 8 bases between. CDR3 length equals 12 residues. CDR1 is LNHDA, CDR2 SQIVND, per germline (reference sequence).

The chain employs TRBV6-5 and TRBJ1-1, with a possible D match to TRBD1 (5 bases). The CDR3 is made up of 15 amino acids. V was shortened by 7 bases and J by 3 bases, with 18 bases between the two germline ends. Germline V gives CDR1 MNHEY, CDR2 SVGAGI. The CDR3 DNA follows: TGTGCCAGCACTCAACTAGGGACGGCGTACACTGAAGCTTTCTTT. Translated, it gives CASTQLGTAYTEAFF.

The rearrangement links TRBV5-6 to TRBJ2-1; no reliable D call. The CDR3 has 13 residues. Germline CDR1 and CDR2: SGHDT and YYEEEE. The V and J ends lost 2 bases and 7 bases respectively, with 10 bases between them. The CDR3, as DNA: TGTGCCAGCAGCTTTAATGAGTGGAATGAGCAGTTCTTC. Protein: CASSFNEWNEQFF.

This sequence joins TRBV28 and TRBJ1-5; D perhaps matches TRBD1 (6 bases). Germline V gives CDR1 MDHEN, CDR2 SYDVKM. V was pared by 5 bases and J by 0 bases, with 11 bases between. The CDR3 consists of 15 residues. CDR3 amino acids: CASSVGAASNQPQHF. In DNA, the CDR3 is TGTGCCAGCAGTGTGGGGGCTGCTAGCAATCAGCCCCAGCATTTT.

The CDR3 protein is CASSIPPRKTSVFKGAGTEAFF. In nucleotides, the CDR3 is TGTGCCAGCAGTATTCCTCCCCGGAAAACTTCGGTTTTTAAGGGGGCAGGCACTGAAGCTTTCTTT. The chain uses TRBV28 and TRBJ1-1, with 7 bases lining up with TRBD1. The V gene end was trimmed by 5 bases and the J gene end by 4 bases; junction bases not matched to a gene: 31. The CDR3 is 22 amino acids. The V gene's germline CDR1 is MDHEN and CDR2 SYDVKM.

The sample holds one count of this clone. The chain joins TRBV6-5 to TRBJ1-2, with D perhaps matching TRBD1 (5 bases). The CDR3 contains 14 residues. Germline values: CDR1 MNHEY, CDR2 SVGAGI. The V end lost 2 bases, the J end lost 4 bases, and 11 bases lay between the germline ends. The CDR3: CASSYQEGFYGYTF. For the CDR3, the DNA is TGTGCCAGCAGTTACCAAGAGGGGTTCTATGGCTACACCTTC.